The rows below give T cell receptor beta chains drawn from one sample of a study of blood T cells in healthy people across ages. TCRdb redid the calling of the 5' RACE reads with MiXCR, one entry per CDR3 protein. The sample lists some 1,500,000 distinct CDR3 sequences, 35% to 45% occurring once. The sequenced sample was blood. These receptors all stem from a woman younger than 35 in good health. Both conserved end residues are part of each CDR3. A D gene is named only where the DNA matches it firmly. Rows may omit the clone size; those that give it use once, few, many or a size class.

V gene: TRBV2; clone size: NA; J gene: TRBJ2-4; D gene: NA; CDR3 protein: CASRPRELAKNIQYF; CDR3 DNA: TGTGCCAGCAGGCCCAGGGAACTAGCCAAAAACATTCAGTACTTC
V gene: TRBV9; clone size: NA; J gene: TRBJ2-5; D gene: NA; CDR3 protein: CASSAGQRGVQETQYF; CDR3 DNA: TGTGCCAGCAGCGCGGGACAAAGGGGCGTCCAAGAGACCCAGTACTTC
V gene: TRBV7-8; clone size: few; J gene: TRBJ2-1; D gene: TRBD2; CDR3 protein: CASSLDLAGVYNEQFF; CDR3 DNA: TGTGCCAGCAGCTTAGATCTAGCGGGAGTGTACAATGAGCAGTTCTTC
V gene: TRBV4-1; clone size: once; J gene: TRBJ2-6; D gene: NA; CDR3 protein: CASTWGPSGANVLTF; CDR3 DNA: TGCGCCAGCACTTGGGGACCCTCTGGGGCCAACGTCCTGACTTTC
V gene: TRBV20-1; clone size: NA; J gene: TRBJ2-7; D gene: NA; CDR3 protein: CSASPPSSYEQYF; CDR3 DNA: TGCAGTGCTAGTCCCCCCAGCTCCTACGAGCAGTACTTC
V gene: TRBV19; clone size: few; J gene: TRBJ2-7; D gene: NA; CDR3 protein: CASSTDKSSYEQYF; CDR3 DNA: TGTGCCAGTAGTACCGACAAGAGCTCCTACGAGCAGTACTTC
V gene: TRBV7-9; clone size: NA; J gene: TRBJ2-1; D gene: TRBD1; CDR3 protein: CASSTLGHRGSSYNEQFF; CDR3 DNA: TGTGCCAGCAGCACCTTAGGGCACAGGGGTTCGTCGTACAATGAGCAGTTCTTC
V gene: TRBV7-2; clone size: few; J gene: TRBJ1-1; D gene: NA; CDR3 protein: CASSLGVQDYTEAFF; CDR3 DNA: TGTGCCAGCAGCTTAGGAGTGCAGGATTACACTGAAGCTTTCTTT
V gene: TRBV9; clone size: NA; J gene: TRBJ2-3; D gene: TRBD2; CDR3 protein: CASSFHASGSFTDTQYF; CDR3 DNA: TGTGCCAGCAGCTTCCACGCTAGCGGGAGCTTCACAGATACGCAGTATTTT
V gene: TRBV29-1; clone size: few; J gene: TRBJ1-1; D gene: NA; CDR3 protein: CSVETGSTEAFF; CDR3 DNA: TGCAGCGTTGAAACGGGAAGCACTGAAGCTTTCTTT
V gene: TRBV7-3; clone size: NA; J gene: TRBJ2-3; D gene: NA; CDR3 protein: CASSLTLRASTDTQYF; CDR3 DNA: TGTGCCAGCAGCTTAACGCTACGGGCGAGCACAGATACGCAGTATTTT
V gene: TRBV11-2; clone size: many; J gene: TRBJ2-1; D gene: TRBD2; CDR3 protein: CASSYRREPSYNEQFF; CDR3 DNA: TGTGCCAGCAGCTATAGGCGGGAGCCGTCCTACAATGAGCAGTTCTTC
V gene: TRBV5-1; clone size: NA; J gene: TRBJ2-3; D gene: TRBD2; CDR3 protein: CASSLVAGVLTDTQYF; CDR3 DNA: TGCGCCAGCAGCTTGGTGGCGGGAGTTCTTACAGATACGCAGTATTTT
V gene: TRBV27; clone size: NA; J gene: TRBJ2-3; D gene: TRBD2; CDR3 protein: CASSFKGTSGGARDTQYF; CDR3 DNA: TGTGCCAGCAGTTTTAAGGGGACTAGCGGGGGGGCCAGAGATACGCAGTATTTT
V gene: TRBV30; clone size: once; J gene: TRBJ1-2; D gene: NA; CDR3 protein: CAWELLVGSYTF; CDR3 DNA: TGTGCCTGGGAGCTCTTAGTGGGAAGCTACACCTTC
V gene: TRBV4-2; clone size: NA; J gene: TRBJ2-7; D gene: NA; CDR3 protein: CASSQELQGSIYEQYF; CDR3 DNA: TGTGCCAGCAGCCAAGAACTGCAGGGGAGCATCTACGAGCAGTACTTC
V gene: TRBV20-1; clone size: NA; J gene: TRBJ2-7; D gene: NA; CDR3 protein: CSARGFPRVTPYEQYF; CDR3 DNA: TGCAGTGCTAGAGGATTCCCCCGGGTAACACCCTACGAGCAGTACTTC
V gene: TRBV20-1; clone size: NA; J gene: TRBJ2-5; D gene: TRBD2; CDR3 protein: CSARDRGLAGEQYF; CDR3 DNA: TGCAGTGCTAGAGATAGGGGACTAGCGGGTGAGCAGTACTTC
V gene: TRBV9; clone size: NA; J gene: TRBJ2-1; D gene: NA; CDR3 protein: CASSEEGVHYNEQFF; CDR3 DNA: TGTGCCAGCAGCGAAGAGGGGGTGCACTACAATGAGCAGTTCTTC
V gene: TRBV2; clone size: NA; J gene: TRBJ2-5; D gene: NA; CDR3 protein: CASSEEVVKETQYF; CDR3 DNA: TGTGCCAGCAGTGAAGAGGTCGTAAAAGAGACCCAGTACTTC
V gene: TRBV14; clone size: NA; J gene: TRBJ1-2; D gene: NA; CDR3 protein: CASKPRTGGYTF; CDR3 DNA: TGTGCCAGTAAACCCAGGACGGGCGGCTACACCTTC
V gene: TRBV29-1; clone size: few; J gene: TRBJ2-1; D gene: NA; CDR3 protein: CSVESTGRSYNEQFF; CDR3 DNA: TGCAGCGTTGAATCGACAGGGAGGTCCTACAATGAGCAGTTCTTC
V gene: TRBV12-3/TRBV12-4; clone size: few; J gene: TRBJ2-7; D gene: NA; CDR3 protein: CASSGGALPFYEQYF; CDR3 DNA: TGTGCCAGCAGTGGCGGGGCCCTTCCCTTCTACGAGCAGTACTTC
V gene: TRBV20-1; clone size: few; J gene: TRBJ1-5; D gene: TRBD1; CDR3 protein: CSAAETGGHQPQHF; CDR3 DNA: TGCAGTGCTGCCGAGACAGGGGGGCATCAGCCCCAGCATTTT
V gene: TRBV3-1; clone size: NA; J gene: TRBJ2-3; D gene: NA; CDR3 protein: CASSQGMASQYF; CDR3 DNA: TGTGCCAGCAGCCAAGGGATGGCCAGCCAGTATTTT
V gene: TRBV4-1; clone size: few; J gene: TRBJ2-2; D gene: NA; CDR3 protein: CASSQDWAGELFF; CDR3 DNA: TGCGCCAGCAGCCAAGACTGGGCCGGGGAGCTGTTTTTT
V gene: TRBV6-5; clone size: few; J gene: TRBJ2-5; D gene: NA; CDR3 protein: CASSYSAGPETQYF; CDR3 DNA: TGTGCCAGCAGTTACTCGGCGGGGCCCGAGACCCAGTACTTC
V gene: TRBV5-6; clone size: few; J gene: TRBJ2-1; D gene: NA; CDR3 protein: CASSYQTSRAFF; CDR3 DNA: TGTGCCAGCAGCTACCAGACTAGTAGGGCGTTCTTC
V gene: TRBV20-1; clone size: NA; J gene: TRBJ2-3; D gene: TRBD2; CDR3 protein: CSATPLTSGTDTQYF; CDR3 DNA: TGCAGTGCTACCCCACTGACTAGCGGCACAGATACGCAGTATTTT
V gene: TRBV6-2/TRBV6-3; clone size: NA; J gene: TRBJ1-6; D gene: NA; CDR3 protein: CASSVVQGSPLHF; CDR3 DNA: TGTGCCAGCAGTGTCGTACAGGGATCACCCCTCCACTTT
V gene: TRBV7-7; clone size: NA; J gene: TRBJ2-3; D gene: NA; CDR3 protein: CASSLALGKSTDTQYF; CDR3 DNA: TGTGCTAGCAGCTTAGCGCTGGGCAAATCCACAGATACGCAGTATTTT
V gene: TRBV4-2; clone size: NA; J gene: TRBJ2-5; D gene: TRBD1; CDR3 protein: CASSRNSEQGIQTQYF; CDR3 DNA: TGTGCCAGCAGCCGAAATTCCGAACAGGGGATTCAGACCCAGTACTTC
V gene: TRBV27; clone size: NA; J gene: TRBJ2-7; D gene: NA; CDR3 protein: CASSSDASSYNEQYF; CDR3 DNA: TGTGCCAGCAGTAGTGACGCGTCCTCCTACAATGAGCAGTACTTC
V gene: TRBV15; clone size: NA; J gene: TRBJ2-1; D gene: TRBD1; CDR3 protein: CATSRAGGEQFF; CDR3 DNA: TGTGCCACCAGCAGAGCAGGGGGCGAGCAGTTCTTC
V gene: TRBV4-1; clone size: few; J gene: TRBJ1-5; D gene: NA; CDR3 protein: CASSQTPTGDQPQHF; CDR3 DNA: TGCGCCAGCAGCCAAACCCCGACAGGAGATCAGCCCCAGCATTTT
V gene: TRBV27; clone size: NA; J gene: TRBJ1-4; D gene: NA; CDR3 protein: CASSPGPLYATNEKLFF; CDR3 DNA: TGTGCCAGCAGCCCAGGGCCCCTATATGCAACTAATGAAAAACTGTTTTTT
V gene: TRBV6-6; clone size: NA; J gene: TRBJ1-6; D gene: TRBD1; CDR3 protein: CASSYGTGIPYNSPLHF; CDR3 DNA: TGTGCCAGCAGTTACGGGACAGGGATCCCCTATAATTCACCCCTCCACTTT
V gene: TRBV7-2; clone size: few; J gene: TRBJ1-5; D gene: NA; CDR3 protein: CASSFRNSNQPQHF; CDR3 DNA: TGTGCCAGCAGCTTTAGGAATAGCAATCAGCCCCAGCATTTT
V gene: TRBV5-1; clone size: many; J gene: TRBJ2-5; D gene: TRBD1; CDR3 protein: CASSFGTGEETQYF; CDR3 DNA: TGTGCCAGCAGCTTCGGGACAGGAGAAGAGACCCAGTACTTC
V gene: TRBV7-2; clone size: NA; J gene: TRBJ2-3; D gene: TRBD2; CDR3 protein: CASLPRDWTRSTDTQYF; CDR3 DNA: TGTGCCAGCCTCCCCAGGGATTGGACTAGAAGCACAGATACGCAGTATTTT
V gene: TRBV29-1; clone size: NA; J gene: TRBJ1-1; D gene: NA; CDR3 protein: CSVVGLGLVGFF; CDR3 DNA: TGCAGCGTTGTCGGGCTGGGGCTCGTGGGTTTCTTT
V gene: TRBV20-1; clone size: many; J gene: TRBJ2-3; D gene: NA; CDR3 protein: CSAAPSGRTDTQYF; CDR3 DNA: TGCAGTGCCGCCCCGAGCGGCCGCACAGATACGCAGTATTTT
V gene: TRBV20-1; clone size: NA; J gene: TRBJ1-6; D gene: NA; CDR3 protein: CSAISGSYNSPLHF; CDR3 DNA: TGCAGTGCTATTTCTGGCTCCTATAATTCACCCCTCCACTTT
V gene: TRBV20-1; clone size: NA; J gene: TRBJ1-1; D gene: NA; CDR3 protein: CSALNTEAFF; CDR3 DNA: TGCAGTGCTTTGAACACTGAAGCTTTCTTT
V gene: TRBV4-1; clone size: many; J gene: TRBJ1-1; D gene: TRBD1; CDR3 protein: CASSPTGGNTEAFF; CDR3 DNA: TGTGCCAGCAGCCCGACAGGGGGGAACACTGAAGCTTTCTTT
V gene: TRBV7-3; clone size: NA; J gene: TRBJ2-3; D gene: TRBD2; CDR3 protein: CASSSSSGRRTDTQYF; CDR3 DNA: TGTGCCAGCAGCTCCTCTAGCGGGAGGCGCACAGATACGCAGTATTTT
V gene: TRBV4-3; clone size: NA; J gene: TRBJ2-1; D gene: NA; CDR3 protein: CASSQDLGRGSSYNEQFF; CDR3 DNA: TGCGCCAGCAGCCAAGATTTGGGGAGAGGGAGCTCCTACAATGAGCAGTTCTTC
V gene: TRBV7-9; clone size: NA; J gene: TRBJ1-1; D gene: NA; CDR3 protein: CASSITRAEVEAFF; CDR3 DNA: TGTGCCAGCAGTATAACAAGGGCGGAGGTTGAAGCTTTCTTT
V gene: TRBV7-9; clone size: NA; J gene: TRBJ1-6; D gene: NA; CDR3 protein: CASSRLPDVNSPLHF; CDR3 DNA: TGTGCGAGCAGTAGACTCCCAGACGTAAATTCACCCCTCCACTTT
V gene: TRBV6-5; clone size: few; J gene: TRBJ2-7; D gene: NA; CDR3 protein: CASSYLDRDEQYF; CDR3 DNA: TGTGCCAGCAGTTACTTGGACAGAGACGAGCAGTACTTC
V gene: TRBV20-1; clone size: few; J gene: TRBJ1-2; D gene: TRBD1; CDR3 protein: CSARDTGGLPQTNYGYTF; CDR3 DNA: TGCAGTGCTAGGGACACAGGGGGTCTCCCCCAAACTAACTATGGCTACACCTTC
V gene: TRBV15; clone size: NA; J gene: TRBJ2-7; D gene: TRBD1; CDR3 protein: CATTRGTGANQGLYEQYF; CDR3 DNA: TGTGCCACAACCCGGGGGACAGGGGCAAATCAGGGCCTCTACGAGCAGTACTTC
V gene: TRBV4-1; clone size: NA; J gene: TRBJ2-7; D gene: NA; CDR3 protein: CASSQLTLHEQYF; CDR3 DNA: TGCGCCAGCAGCCAACTGACACTTCACGAGCAGTACTTC